The sequence of this T cell receptor beta chain was determined in a study of shared clonotypes between healthy human individuals. Findings of the study overall: Since donors were few, the genetic and exposure-history diversity represented was limited.

The CDR3 contains 15 residues. The germline V gene has CDR1 MDHEN and CDR2 SYDVKM. Trimming stripped 2 bases from V and 3 bases from J, with 13 bases between. With respect to this clone: Its specificity is unknown.

Only in-frame clones appear in the TCRdb table, and some are missing; sequencing was by immunoSEQ multiplex PCR. The sample lists about 600,000 clones, about 97% occurring once. Adult donors, all healthy and HIV-negative, had no recent acute infections or vaccinations. Every donor, a Caucasian adult, lived in Nashville, Tennessee. The origin of this receptor is a woman aged 30 to 39 in good health. Sequencing used naive CD4+ T cells sorted from blood. Subset defined: CD45RA+ positively selected. V gene TRBV28 combines with J gene TRBJ1-2; tentative D call: TRBD1 (5 bases). The CDR3 protein is CASSLGTDYYYGYTF. DNA for the CDR3: TGTGCCAGCAGTTTAGGGACGGATTACTACTATGGCTACACCTTC.